The clone carrying this T cell receptor beta chain appeared many times. The sample comes from a study of regulatory T cells in long-lasting Graves disease. The time point: newly diagnosed GD, antithyroid drugs for less than 3 months. PBMCs provided the RNA from which the TCR library was made. Investigators report Graves' disease was diagnosed under American Thyroid Association guidelines. Patient provenance is recorded as an endocrinology department in Xi'an, China. Germline values: CDR1 SEHNR, CDR2 FQNEAQ (reference sequence). V shed 4 bases and J 5 bases; nucleotides not matched to a gene: 12. This CDR3 comprises 16 residues. Arm-PCR with iRepertoire HTBI primers amplified the CDR3 regions for these TCR beta libraries. Per the original methods: The study identified under 80 TRBV and approximately 15 TRBJ segments across samples. MiXCR was run by TCRdb on the multiplex PCR reads, yielding one entry per CDR3 protein. For this entry, the V and J calls and clone size follow TCRdb and not the study's own pipeline. The table has 300,000 to 400,000 distinct CDR3 sequences, roughly a sixth seen once.

V usage is TRBV7-9 and J usage is TRBJ2-7; TRBD1 aligns across 9 bases. The sequences come from peripheral blood mononuclear cells (PBMCs), collected at new diagnosis, from a patient treated with antithyroid drugs. This clonotype was sampled from a female donor with Graves disease. CDR3 sequence reads: CASSYSPGQGNHEQYF. The CDR3 bases are TGTGCCAGCAGCTATTCTCCGGGACAGGGTAACCACGAGCAGTACTTC.